What follows is one T cell receptor beta chain and its context. Its antigen target is currently unknown. Base qualities are missing; no much larger clone stands one base away. This sample stems from a study of shared clonotypes between healthy human individuals (dated by TCRdb to the early 2020s). Regarding the research as a whole: Two women and a few men aged 18 to 49 years were included in the cohort. Per donor, three plates each were used for CD4 naive and CD4 memory, two for CD8 naive, and one for CD8 memory. The study deeply sequenced blood TCR repertoires of about 5 healthy adults to estimate repertoire size and the extent of clonotype sharing between individuals. To increase sequencing depth and limit assay-specific biases, TCR repertoire library preparation and sequencing were carried out by different laboratories using diverse techniques. Per donor, leukapheresis produced somewhere between about 0.9 and 9.5 billion PBMCs.

Donors were healthy HIV-negative adults with no recently reported acute infections or vaccinations. Every donor was a Caucasian adult living in Nashville, Tennessee, USA. CD4+ T cells were enriched by magnetic negative selection, after which naive cells were positively selected on CD45RA and the negative fraction was taken as the memory subset. After blood collection by leukapheresis, PBMCs were isolated using Ficoll-Histopaque density gradient centrifugation and then cryopreserved in the vapor phase of liquid nitrogen. Purity and quantity of every magnetically sorted T cell population were checked by analytical flow cytometry. Genomic DNA was isolated from each sorted fraction and quantified by UV absorbance on a Nanodrop 2000c. Overall study results and their limits: The small number of donors limited the genetic and exposure-history diversity represented. Even with the large sequencing depth, rarefaction of the sorted-subset datasets indicated that sequencing was incomplete. Compared with non-shared clonotypes, the clonotypes found in all four sorted-subset donors had higher generation probabilities. Pairwise subsampling indicated that sequencing depth was expected to affect the degree of clonotype sharing among donors. Naive subsets generally had larger estimated clonotype richness than memory subsets did. Across four donors, roughly 5.1% of naive CD4, over 3% of naive CD8, 2.3% of memory CD4, and over 0.35% of memory CD8 clonotypes were shared. Sampling was limited to blood, and TCR repertoires in tissue likely differ from TCR repertoires in blood.

The CDR3 runs 11 amino acids, cysteine and phenylalanine included. Left in the record is the CDR3 DNA by itself, 33 bases read in frame from the first base. Cut back by 5 bases and 5 bases, the V and J ends lie 6 bases apart. In the germline V gene, CDR1 corresponds to SGHNT and CDR2 to YENEEA. TCR CDR3 regions were amplified from genomic DNA by multiplex PCR using the deep immunoSEQ assay. Genomic DNA extracted from each cell subset was distributed evenly over all wells of several immunoSEQ 96-well plates, and each plate served as one replicate. For sorted subsets, approximately 200 ng of genomic DNA, equivalent to around 29,000 T cell genomes, went into each replicate PCR. The purified libraries were quantified using a Qubit 3.0 fluorometer, sized with a Bioanalyzer 2100, and then quantified again using the KAPA Library Quantification kit. Each immunoSEQ 96-well plate was sequenced on its own single-read 150-cycle Illumina NextSeq 550 flow cell. The study's own analysis went as follows. Because only junctional sequences without quality scores were contained in the immunoSEQ output, filtering matching that applied to full-length reads could not be performed. To assign V/J genes and CDR3, sequences were annotated against IMGT germline references using PyIR, a Python wrapper for IgBLAST v1.9. Reads were filtered out if the reads had weak V/J assignments (E-value above 1e-6), no CDR3, stop codons, out-of-frame junctions, or ambiguous translated residues. V3J clonotypes were defined as sequences sharing an identical inferred V gene, J gene, and CDR3 amino acid sequence. The percentage overlap between two repertoires was calculated by dividing the number of shared unique clonotypes by the size of the smaller repertoire. RTK rarefaction, the Chao1 estimator, and Recon v2.1 estimates of unobserved clonotypes were used to assess repertoire richness. OLGA was used to compute generation probabilities for all TCRbeta clonotypes that the gDNA method yielded from several donors. The table comes from immuneACCESS by way of TCRdb, which keeps in-frame sequences with V and J called. Part of the clones is missing from these tables; in studies checked, under half for an unresolved V gene and the rest for unknown reasons. V and J calls and clone size are as listed in that table; D and trimming were resolved from the DNA. A total of about 2 million clones appear in this sample, 85% to 95% of them only once. The ten largest clones take up 0.1% to 0.15% of the sample.

The chain couples TRBV11-3 to TRBJ2-5; the D gene is not confidently resolved. Sequenced: naive CD4+ T cells sorted from blood. The meaning of the sample's cell subset or site label: CD45RA+ positively selected. This clonotype was sampled from a man aged 18 to 29 in good health. The nucleotide sequence is given as TGTGCCAGCAGCCCTCTGGAGACCCAGTACTTC. It is translated as CASSPLETQYF.